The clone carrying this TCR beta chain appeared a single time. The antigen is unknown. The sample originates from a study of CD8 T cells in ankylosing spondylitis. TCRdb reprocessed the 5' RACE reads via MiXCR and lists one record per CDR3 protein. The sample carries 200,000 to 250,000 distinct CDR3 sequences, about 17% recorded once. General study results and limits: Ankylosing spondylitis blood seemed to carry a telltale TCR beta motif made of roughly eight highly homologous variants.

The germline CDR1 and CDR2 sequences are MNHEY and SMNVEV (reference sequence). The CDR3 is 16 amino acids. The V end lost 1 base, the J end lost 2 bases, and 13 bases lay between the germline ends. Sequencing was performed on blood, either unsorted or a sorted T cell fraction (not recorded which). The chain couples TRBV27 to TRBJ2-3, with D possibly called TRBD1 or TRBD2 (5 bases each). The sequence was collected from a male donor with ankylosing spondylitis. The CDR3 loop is CASSLWGVGHTDTQYF. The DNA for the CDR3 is TGTGCCAGCAGTTTATGGGGAGTGGGGCACACAGATACGCAGTATTTT.